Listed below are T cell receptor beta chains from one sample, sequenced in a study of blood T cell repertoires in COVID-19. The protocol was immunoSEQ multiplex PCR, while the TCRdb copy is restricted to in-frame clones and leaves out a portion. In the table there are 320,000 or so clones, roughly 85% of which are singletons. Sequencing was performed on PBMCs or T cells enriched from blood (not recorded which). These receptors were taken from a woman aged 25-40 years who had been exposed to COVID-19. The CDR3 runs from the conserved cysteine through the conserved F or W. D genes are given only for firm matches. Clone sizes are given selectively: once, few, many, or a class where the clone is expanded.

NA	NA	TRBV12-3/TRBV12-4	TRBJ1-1	CASMDRNTEAFF	TGTGCCAGCATGGACAGGAACACTGAAGCTTTCTTT
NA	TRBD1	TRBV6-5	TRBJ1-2	CASSYGTGPFNYGYTF	TGTGCCAGCAGTTACGGGACAGGACCTTTTAACTATGGCTACACCTTC
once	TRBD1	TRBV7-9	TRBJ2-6	CASSTRPGQGLTGANVLTF	TGTGCCAGCAGCACTCGACCGGGACAGGGATTGACTGGGGCCAACGTCCTGACTTTC
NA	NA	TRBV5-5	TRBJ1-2	CASSFEGDYGYTF	TGTGCCAGCAGCTTTGAGGGGGACTATGGCTACACCTTC
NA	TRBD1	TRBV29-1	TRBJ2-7	CSVIRDRGGDQQYF	TGCAGCGTTATCCGGGACAGGGGGGGCGACCAGCAGTACTTC
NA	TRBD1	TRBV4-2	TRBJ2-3	CASSPGTGGVDLAARATDTQYF	TGTGCCAGCAGCCCTGGGACAGGGGGCGTTGATCTAGCGGCCCGGGCTACAGATACGCAGTATTTT
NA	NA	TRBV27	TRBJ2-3	CASRFRGWAPDTQYF	TGTGCCAGCAGATTTCGTGGGTGGGCCCCAGATACGCAGTATTTT
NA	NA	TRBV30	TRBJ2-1	CAWSVRDEQFF	TGTGCCTGGAGTGTACGGGATGAGCAGTTCTTC
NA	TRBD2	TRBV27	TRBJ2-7	CASSLSQSGGAYEQYF	TGTGCCAGCAGTTTATCCCAAAGCGGGGGGGCCTACGAGCAGTACTTC
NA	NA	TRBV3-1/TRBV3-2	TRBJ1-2	CASSRQSGYTF	TGTGCCAGCAGTCGCCAAAGCGGCTACACCTTC
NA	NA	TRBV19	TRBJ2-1	CASSIDGGSYNEQFF	TGTGCCAGTAGTATAGACGGAGGCTCCTACAATGAGCAGTTCTTC
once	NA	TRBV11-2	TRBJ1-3	CASSSPGGVPENTIYF	TGTGCCAGCAGCTCCCCCGGCGGGGTCCCTGAAAACACCATATATTTT
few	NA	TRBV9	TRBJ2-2	CASSVAAGRSTGELFF	TGTGCCAGCAGCGTAGCGGCAGGGAGGAGCACCGGGGAGCTGTTTTTT
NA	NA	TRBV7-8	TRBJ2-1	CASSSPSTSFGEQFF	TGTGCCAGCAGCTCACCTAGCACCTCGTTTGGGGAGCAGTTCTTC
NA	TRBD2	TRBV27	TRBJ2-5	CASSLSRSSGDQETQYF	TGTGCCAGCAGTTTATCGAGGTCTAGCGGGGACCAAGAGACCCAGTACTTC
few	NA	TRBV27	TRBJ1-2	CASSPLLVGVAANYGYTF	TGTGCCAGCAGTCCCCTCTTAGTAGGGGTGGCAGCTAACTATGGCTACACCTTC
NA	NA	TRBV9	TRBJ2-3	CASSSERGSADTQYF	TGTGCCAGCAGCTCCGAAAGGGGGTCGGCAGATACGCAGTATTTT
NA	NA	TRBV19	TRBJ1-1	CASSIWATNDEAFF	TGTGCCAGTAGTATCTGGGCCACGAACGACGAAGCTTTCTTT
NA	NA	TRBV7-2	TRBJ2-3	CASSDQVWDTQYF	TGTGCCAGCAGCGACCAGGTATGGGATACGCAGTATTTT
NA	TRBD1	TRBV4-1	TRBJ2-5	CASSRGQGDKETQYF	TGCGCCAGCAGCCGAGGACAGGGGGATAAAGAGACCCAGTACTTC
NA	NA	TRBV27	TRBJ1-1	CASTPGPLTEAFF	TGTGCCAGCACCCCGGGTCCTCTCACTGAAGCTTTCTTT
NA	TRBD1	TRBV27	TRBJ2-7	CASSLTGGAYEQYF	TGTGCCAGCAGTTTGACAGGGGGCGCCTACGAGCAGTACTTC
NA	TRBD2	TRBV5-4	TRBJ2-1	CASSDLAGADNEQFF	TGTGCCAGCAGCGACCTAGCGGGAGCCGACAATGAGCAGTTCTTC
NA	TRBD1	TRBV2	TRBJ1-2	CASSGQGKGYTF	TGTGCCAGCAGTGGACAGGGAAAAGGCTACACCTTC
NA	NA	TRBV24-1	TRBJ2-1	CATSVQSGTYNEQFF	TGTGCCACCAGTGTCCAAAGCGGCACCTACAATGAGCAGTTCTTC
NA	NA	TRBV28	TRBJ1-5	CASSFPRRVNSGPQHF	TGTGCCAGCAGTTTTCCGAGGCGGGTCAATAGTGGGCCCCAGCATTTT
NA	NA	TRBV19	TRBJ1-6	CASSIEMAGNSPLHF	TGTGCCAGTAGTATAGAGATGGCGGGAAATTCACCCCTCCACTTT
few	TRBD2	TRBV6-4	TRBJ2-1	CASSEGAGAYNEQFF	TGTGCCAGCAGTGAAGGAGCGGGAGCGTACAATGAGCAGTTCTTC
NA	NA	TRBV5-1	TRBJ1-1	CASSYGQQSNTEAFF	TGCGCCAGCAGCTACGGACAGCAATCGAACACTGAAGCTTTCTTT
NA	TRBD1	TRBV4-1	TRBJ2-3	CASSLQLRGRKPGTDTQYF	TGCGCCAGCAGCCTTCAATTGAGGGGGCGCAAACCCGGCACAGATACGCAGTATTTT
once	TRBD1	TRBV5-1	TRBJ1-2	CASSFALGQGENYGYTF	TGCGCCAGCAGCTTTGCCTTGGGACAGGGTGAGAACTATGGCTACACCTTC
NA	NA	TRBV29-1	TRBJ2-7	CSGGEQGPHEQYF	TGCAGCGGGGGGGAACAGGGACCCCACGAGCAGTACTTC
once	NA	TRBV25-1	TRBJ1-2	CAAGQGHGYTF	TGTGCCGCGGGGCAGGGCCATGGCTACACCTTC
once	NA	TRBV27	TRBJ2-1	CASSLSRLRGNEQFF	TGTGCCAGCAGTTTAAGCCGCCTGCGGGGCAATGAGCAGTTCTTC
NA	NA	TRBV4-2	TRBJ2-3	CASSQDVARTDTQYF	TGTGCCAGCAGCCAAGATGTAGCGAGGACAGATACGCAGTATTTT
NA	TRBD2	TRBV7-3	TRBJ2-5	CASSLTSTSGETQYF	TGTGCCAGCAGCTTAACGTCGACTAGCGGGGAGACCCAGTACTTC
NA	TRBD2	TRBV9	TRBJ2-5	CASSSSGILETQYF	TGTGCCAGCAGCTCTAGCGGGATTCTTGAGACCCAGTACTTC
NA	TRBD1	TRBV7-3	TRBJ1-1	CASSLGPGGGTEAFF	TGTGCCAGCAGCTTAGGTCCAGGGGGAGGCACTGAAGCTTTCTTT
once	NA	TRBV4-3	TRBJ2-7	CASSHSRGGYEQYF	TGCGCCAGCAGCCATTCGAGGGGGGGGTACGAGCAGTACTTC
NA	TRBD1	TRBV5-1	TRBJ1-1	CASSIASGTGGAKAFF	TGCGCCAGCAGCATAGCTTCCGGGACAGGGGGCGCGAAGGCTTTCTTT
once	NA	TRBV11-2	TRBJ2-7	CASSHEVTYEQYF	TGTGCCAGCAGTCATGAGGTTACCTACGAGCAGTACTTC
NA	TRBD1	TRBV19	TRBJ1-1	CASGKTGSYTEAFF	TGTGCCAGTGGTAAGACAGGGTCGTACACTGAAGCTTTCTTT
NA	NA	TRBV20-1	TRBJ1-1	CSVVMNTEAFF	TGCAGTGTAGTCATGAACACTGAAGCTTTCTTT
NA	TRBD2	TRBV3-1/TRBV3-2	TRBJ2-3	CASSARRTSTDTQYF	TGTGCCAGCAGCGCTCGAAGGACTAGTACAGATACGCAGTATTTT
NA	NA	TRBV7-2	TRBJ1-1	CASSFSGMNTEAFF	TGTGCCAGCAGCTTTTCAGGGATGAACACTGAAGCTTTCTTT
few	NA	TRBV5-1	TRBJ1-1	CASVGGGSGTEAFF	TGCGCCAGCGTGGGCGGGGGATCGGGCACTGAAGCTTTCTTT
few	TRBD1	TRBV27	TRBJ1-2	CASSLARTGWDGYTF	TGTGCCAGCAGTTTAGCCCGGACAGGGTGGGATGGCTACACCTTC